This T cell receptor (beta chain) was obtained from a study of cytomegalovirus exposure and HLA in healthy donors (dated by TCRdb to about 2017). About the study as a whole: An earlier analysis of several hundred of the donors reported approximately 300 Gb of sequence data and about 100 million unique TCR beta sequences from 190 million or so T cells. To decide whether each TCR beta V gene segment behaved as functional or pseudogenic, an earlier analysis of several hundred of the donors relied on high-throughput TCR beta sequencing. Of the 300 to 400 genotyped donors, approximately 80% fell in the genetic ancestry cluster associated with self-reported Caucasian donors. Along with the roughly 670-subject first cohort, a separate validation cohort of over 90 different subjects was used. Across some 400 genotyped donors of the cohort, an average of about 200,000 unique TCR beta nucleotide sequences per donor were sequenced, and around 20% of those sequences were non-productive. Approximately 310 gigabases of sequencing data and approximately 80 million unique TCR sequences were included in an early release covering around 600 HLA-typed donors. Every repertoire in the discovery cohort had been generated on one and the same sequencing platform. A later genetic analysis used genome-wide SNP genotypes for 398 of the 666 donors, treating that subset as a discovery cohort. To predict cytomegalovirus infection status, the study brought together high-throughput TCR immunosequencing, statistical association of individual TCRs with disease status, and machine learning. Both class I and class II loci were covered by HLA typing, at four-digit resolution. The study was designed to test whether signatures of past pathogen exposure could be identified by cataloging public T cell receptors. The number of typed donors differed by locus: about 620-640 for A, B, C, DRB1 and DQB1; 522 for DQA1; 606 for DPA1; and some 470 for DPB1. To study patterns of TCR occurrence, a later analysis re-analyzed previously published TCR beta repertoires from around 700 donors and added high-resolution HLA genotyping. Rather than using new phenotypic data, the later analysis identified candidate immune exposures from TCR beta sequences and from how often those sequences occurred across donors. Five DR-DQ haplotypes were handled as single units for association and clustering, since linkage in the cohort was strong. The study used immunosequencing to profile the T cell repertoires of 600 to 850 subjects and linked those repertoires to cytomegalovirus serostatus. Donor age, sex, ethnicity and CMV serostatus were compiled together with the repertoire data.

The library was built by means of the immunoSEQ multiplex PCR assay. The multiplex PCR relied on a mix of 60 forward primers for TCR Vbeta segments and 13 reverse primers for TCR Jbeta segments. The CDR3 region of rearranged TCR beta genes was amplified from genomic DNA by a multiplex PCR assay. Amplified TCR beta libraries were sequenced as 87-base-pair reads on the Illumina HiSeq System. In the paper's pipeline: In a later analysis, some 80 million unique TCR beta chains were counted across the roughly 610 repertoires, and roughly 11 million of these chains were shared by at least two donors. Raw reads were error-corrected and collapsed into unique sequences by a nearest-neighbor algorithm in which closely related sequences were merged to remove PCR and sequencing errors. Alignment of CDR3 sequences to IMGT reference sequences was used to assign V, D and J gene segments. For a sequence to be retained, a match of at least six nucleotides was required to both a V gene segment and a J gene segment. A rearrangement counted as productive if the CDR3 had no stop codons and remained in frame with V and J, and every other rearrangement counted as non-productive. CDR3 was defined by IMGT convention, running from the second conserved V-encoded cysteine to the conserved J-encoded phenylalanine. The earlier analysis of about 610 of the donors excluded sequences that lacked an unambiguous match to a single V gene segment. An earlier analysis of 587 of the donors classified V segments as functional when productive rearrangements were above 56.7% and as segregating when the standard deviation between donors was above 5%. A statistical classification framework was built to diagnose cytomegalovirus status from the catalog of TCR beta chain sequences. V and J gene assignment, in a later analysis, came from comparing TCR nucleotide sequences with IMGT/GENE-DB human TR gene sequences. In a later analysis, CDR3 sequences and most-parsimonious VDJ recombination scenarios were assigned using the TCRdist pipeline. In a later analysis, every TCR beta chain was defined by the combination of its CDR3 amino acid sequence and its V-gene family, and reads without a unique V-gene family were dropped. To address suspected cross-contamination and a sequencing artifact, a later analysis removed several hundred highly shared, low-generation-probability nucleotide sequences. A later analysis calculated a clonal expansion index for each public chain from normalized within-repertoire ranks of inferred template counts. Generation probabilities in a later analysis came from a VDJ recombination model fitted to out-of-frame rearrangements, and those results were checked against IGoR. In a later analysis, TCR-TCR, TCR-HLA and TCR-CMV co-occurrence was scored with hypergeometric tests, and a repertoire-size bias correction was applied to TCR pairs. In a later analysis, false discovery rates were estimated by permuting HLA or CMV assignments 20 times. A later analysis grouped co-occurring TCRs with DBSCAN, adding TCRdist sequence similarity when clustering within HLA-allele-positive subsets. Co-occurrence clustering excluded repertoires with fewer than 30,000 or more than 120,000 public chains, plus five with anomalous nucleotide sharing. TCRdb retrieved this table from immuneACCESS and kept in-frame rearrangements only. Not all clones are present; in checked studies, unresolved V genes account for under half, and no reason is known for the remainder. The V and J calls and the clone size are those of that table, but D and trimming were determined from the DNA. Recorded for this sample are approximately 150,000 clones; approximately 71% of them occurred a single time. More than 2.5% of the sample belongs to the ten largest clones.

Beyond this particular receptor, the publication reports: When HLA alleles, especially DR and DQ, strongly co-occurred, attributing TCR associations to individual alleles was difficult. The sequencing pipeline was judged likely to have produced a cluster of highly shared sequence variants as a technical artifact. Correlated functional status among segregating V segments might reflect linkage disequilibrium, but an unknown experimental factor could not be ruled out. According to a later analysis, TCR association rates differed among HLA loci, with DRB1 alleles showing the most associated TCRs and HLA-C alleles showing the fewest. Most TCR sequences were observed very rarely across donors, whereas some public TCRs were present in many individuals. The presence/absence analyses assumed that sequencing depth was roughly uniform across donors, and that assumption may not be true. The cohort was sequenced for TCR beta chains only, and without alpha or paired-chain data the features that could be detected were limited. According to a later genetic analysis, donors in an Asian-associated ancestry cluster had fewer N-insertions in productive TCRs than the approximately 700-donor mean. A few of the identified cytomegalovirus-associated TCR beta chains were confirmed in vitro to be specific for cytomegalovirus antigens. Because HLA typing was missing for some donors at each locus, association tests included only the typed subset. A further reported finding was that TCR beta sequences accurately predicted the HLA-A and HLA-B alleles for most subjects in the first cohort. The authors suggested that the approach could potentially be generalized to other disease states and immunological phenotypes. According to a later analysis, parvovirus B19, influenza, CMV and Epstein-Barr virus appeared linked to several top co-occurrence clusters. A later genetic analysis associated a missense DCLRE1C variant with V-gene and J-gene trimming of TCR beta chains, and an independent cohort replicated the association. The only immune exposure information available for the cohort was CMV serostatus. At a false discovery rate of 0.05, a later analysis linked 15,000 to 20,000 TCR beta sequences to specific HLA alleles. Most CMV-associated TCR beta chains appeared to be HLA-restricted in a later analysis, and the HLA associations seemed to be driven largely by CMV exposure. The 87-base-pair reads could not distinguish some IMGT-functional V segments, including TRBV6-2 and TRBV6-3, so those segments were excluded. Because counts were too low, approximately 15 rarely observed V segments, including chromosome 9 orphons, were excluded from the earlier analysis of a few hundred of the donors. Cytomegalovirus status was reported to be diagnosed by the classifier with high specificity and sensitivity in both the original and validation cohorts. In the study, 150 to 200 TCR beta chains were listed as associated with cytomegalovirus. In an earlier analysis of about 540 of the donors, most TCR beta V segments were observed in productive rearrangements about 87% or about 30% of the time, broadly matching IMGT annotations. In a later analysis, HLA-associated TCR beta chains were found to be more clonally expanded and to have lower generation probabilities than equally common non-associated chains.

As for this clone: Its antigen is unknown. No much larger clone is present one base from it, and per-base qualities are unavailable.

The cohort was made up of several hundred healthy bone marrow donors. At the time of sampling, all cohort members were nominally healthy, though unrecorded immune exposures were likely present. The donor was CMV seronegative and was included in the group of a few hundred seronegative cohort members. Each donor provided a peripheral blood sample, and peripheral blood mononuclear cells were used for TCR beta sequencing. The Qiagen DNeasy Blood Extraction Kit was used to extract genomic DNA from the blood cell samples. Reading the germline V gene gives CDR1 SGHRS and CDR2 YFSETQ. V ends up 4 bases short and J 3 bases short, with an unmatched junction base count of 6. From its cysteine to its phenylalanine, the CDR3 spans 14 amino acids. Kept here is only the CDR3 DNA, which spans 42 bases and is read in frame from base 1.

Recombination connected TRBV5-1 to TRBJ1-2, and 7 junction bases match TRBD1. The TCR originated in a man aged 40-55 years in good health and CMV-seronegative. Sequenced sample: PBMCs. The bases read TGCGCCAGCAGCCGGCGCAGGGGGTACTATGGCTACACCTTC. It encodes CASSRRRGYYGYTF.